This entry features one T cell receptor beta chain sequence. Its matching antigen is unknown. It may be a read error: a sequence one base away is much more abundant. V lost 2 bases and J lost 2, with 15 bases in between. The CDR3 consists of 16 residues. Germline V lookup: CDR1 SGHTA, CDR2 FQGTGA. This sample is part of a study of T cells in Graves' hyperthyroidism and ophthalmopathy. Whole-study results and caveats: Ophthalmopathy stood apart from stable hyperthyroidism in a 13 V-J model.

Clinicians diagnosed patients from clinical symptoms, serum thyroxine and TRAb, thyroid ultrasound and orbital computed tomography. Out of approximately 10 ml of fresh peripheral blood came the PBMCs. Template material for amplifying TCR beta CDR3 regions consisted of RNA transcripts. In the first-round RT-PCR of the TCR CDR3, the HTBI primer set was used. TCRdb reprocessed the multiplex PCR reads via MiXCR and lists one record per CDR3 protein. The data show approximately 590,000 distinct CDR3 sequences, with 15% to 17% seen just once and approximately 7.4% held by the top ten. The sequence was collected from a woman in her thirties with Graves' hyperthyroidism. The chain recombines TRBV7-3 with TRBJ1-2; D unclear. The sequencing sample was made of blood. CDR3: CASSLVLNRQNYGYTF. The CDR3, as DNA: TGTGCCAGCAGCTTAGTCTTGAACAGACAAAACTATGGCTACACCTTC.